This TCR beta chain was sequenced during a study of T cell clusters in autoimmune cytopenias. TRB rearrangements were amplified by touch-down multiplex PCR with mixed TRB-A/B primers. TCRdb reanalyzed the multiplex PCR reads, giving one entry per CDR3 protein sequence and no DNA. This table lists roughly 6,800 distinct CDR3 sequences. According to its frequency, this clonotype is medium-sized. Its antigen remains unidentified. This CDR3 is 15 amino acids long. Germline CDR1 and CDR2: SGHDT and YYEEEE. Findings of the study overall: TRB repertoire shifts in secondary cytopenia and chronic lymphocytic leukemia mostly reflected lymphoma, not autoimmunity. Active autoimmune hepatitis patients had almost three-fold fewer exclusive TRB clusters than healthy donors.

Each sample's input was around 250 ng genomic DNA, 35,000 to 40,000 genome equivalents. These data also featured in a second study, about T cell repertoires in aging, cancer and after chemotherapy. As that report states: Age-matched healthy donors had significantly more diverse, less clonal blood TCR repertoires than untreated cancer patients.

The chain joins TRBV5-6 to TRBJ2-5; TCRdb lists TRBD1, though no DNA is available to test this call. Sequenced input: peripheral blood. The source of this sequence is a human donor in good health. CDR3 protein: CASSAGQRGQETQYF. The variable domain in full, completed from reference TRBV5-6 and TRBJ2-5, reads DAGVTQSPTHLIKTRGQQVTLRCSPKSGHDTVSWYQQALGQGPQFIFQYYEEEERQRGNFPDRFSGHQFPNYSSELNVNALLLGDSALYLCASSAGQRGQETQYFGPGTRLLVL.